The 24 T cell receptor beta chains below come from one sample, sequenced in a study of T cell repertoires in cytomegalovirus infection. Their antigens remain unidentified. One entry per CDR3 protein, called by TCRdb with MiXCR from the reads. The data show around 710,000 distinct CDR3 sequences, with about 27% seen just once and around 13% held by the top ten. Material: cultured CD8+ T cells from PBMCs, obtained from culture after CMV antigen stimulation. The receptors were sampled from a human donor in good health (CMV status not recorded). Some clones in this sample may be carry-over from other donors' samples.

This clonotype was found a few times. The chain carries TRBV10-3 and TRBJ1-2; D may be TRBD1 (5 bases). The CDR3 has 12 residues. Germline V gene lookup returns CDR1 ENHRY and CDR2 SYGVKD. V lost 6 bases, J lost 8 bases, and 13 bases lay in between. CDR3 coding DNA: TGTGCCATCAGAGAGGGGAAAGGCGGCTACACCTTC. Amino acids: CAIREGKGGYTF.

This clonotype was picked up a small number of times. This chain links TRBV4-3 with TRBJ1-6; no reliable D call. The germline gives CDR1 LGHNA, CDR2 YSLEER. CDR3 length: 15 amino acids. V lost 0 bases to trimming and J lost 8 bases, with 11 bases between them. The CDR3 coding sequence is TGCGCCAGCAGCCAAGACGCGGTCGGGTATTCACCCCTCCACTTT. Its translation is CASSQDAVGYSPLHF.

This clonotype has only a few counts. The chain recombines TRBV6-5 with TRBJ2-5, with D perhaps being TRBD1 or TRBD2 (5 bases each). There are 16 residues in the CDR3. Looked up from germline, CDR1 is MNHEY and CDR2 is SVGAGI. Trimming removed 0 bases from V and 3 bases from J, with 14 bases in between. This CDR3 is CASSYSSGAAKETQYF. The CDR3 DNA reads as TGTGCCAGCAGTTACTCTTCCGGGGCAGCAAAAGAGACCCAGTACTTC.

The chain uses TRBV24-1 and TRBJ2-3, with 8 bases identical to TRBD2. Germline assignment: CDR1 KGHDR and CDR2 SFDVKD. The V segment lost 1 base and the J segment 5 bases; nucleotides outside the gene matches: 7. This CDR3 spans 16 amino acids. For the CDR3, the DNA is TGTGCCACCAGTGATTTAAGTAGCGGGGAGAGAGATACGCAGTATTTT. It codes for CATSDLSSGERDTQYF.

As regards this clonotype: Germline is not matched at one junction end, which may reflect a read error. CDR3 residues: CASSQPRTAENNELFF. DNA for the CDR3: TGTGCCAGCAGCCAACCCCGGACAGCCGAGAACAATGAGCTGTTCTTC. This chain links TRBV7-6 with TRBJ2-1, with D perhaps matching TRBD1 (6 bases). This CDR3 has 16 residues. The V gene's germline CDR1 is SGHVS and CDR2 FNYEAQ. Together with reference TRBV7-6 and TRBJ2-1, the CDR3 gives the full variable domain: GAGVSQSPRYKVTKRGQDVALRCDPISGHVSLYWYRQALGQGPEFLTYFNYEAQQDKSGLPNDRFSAERPEGSISTLTIQRTEQRDSAMYRCASSQPRTAENNELFFGPGTRLTVL.

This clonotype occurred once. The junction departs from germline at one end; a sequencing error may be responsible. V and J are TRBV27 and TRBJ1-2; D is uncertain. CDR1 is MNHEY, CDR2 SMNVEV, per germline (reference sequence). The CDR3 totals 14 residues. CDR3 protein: CASSSTSLVNGCTF. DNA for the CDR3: TGTGCCAGCAGTTCCACGTCTCTCGTGAATGGCTGCACCTTC.

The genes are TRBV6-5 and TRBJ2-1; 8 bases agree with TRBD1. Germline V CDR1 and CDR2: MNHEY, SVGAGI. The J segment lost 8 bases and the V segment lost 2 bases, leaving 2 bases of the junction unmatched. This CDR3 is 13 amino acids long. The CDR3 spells CASSYPTGDEQFF. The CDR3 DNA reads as TGTGCCAGCAGTTACCCGACAGGGGATGAGCAGTTCTTC.

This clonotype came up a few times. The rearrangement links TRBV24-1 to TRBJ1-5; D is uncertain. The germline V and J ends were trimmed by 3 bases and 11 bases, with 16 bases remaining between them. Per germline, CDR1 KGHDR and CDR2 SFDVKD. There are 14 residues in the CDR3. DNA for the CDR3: TGTGCCACCAGTGATGGTGGCAGGCGTGAGGCCCAGCATTTT. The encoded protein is CATSDGGRREAQHF.

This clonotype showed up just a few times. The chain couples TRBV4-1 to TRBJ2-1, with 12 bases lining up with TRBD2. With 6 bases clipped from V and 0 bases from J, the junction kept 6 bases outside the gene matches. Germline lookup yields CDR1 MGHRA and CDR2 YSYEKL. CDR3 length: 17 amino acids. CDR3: CASRGLAGGSSYNEQFF. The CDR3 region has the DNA TGCGCCAGCAGGGGGCTAGCGGGGGGGAGCTCCTACAATGAGCAGTTCTTC.

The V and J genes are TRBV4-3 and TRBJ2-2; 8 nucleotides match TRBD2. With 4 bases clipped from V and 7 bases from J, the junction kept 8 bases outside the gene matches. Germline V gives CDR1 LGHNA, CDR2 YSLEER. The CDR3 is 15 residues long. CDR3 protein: CASSPEERGIGELFF. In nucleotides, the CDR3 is TGCGCCAGCAGCCCCGAGGAGCGGGGGATCGGGGAGCTGTTTTTT.

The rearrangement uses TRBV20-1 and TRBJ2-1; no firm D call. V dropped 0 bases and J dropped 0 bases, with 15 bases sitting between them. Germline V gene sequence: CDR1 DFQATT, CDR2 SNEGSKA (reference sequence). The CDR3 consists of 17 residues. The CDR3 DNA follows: TGCAGTGCTAGAGATCAAGGCCATCCGCGCTCCTACAATGAGCAGTTCTTC. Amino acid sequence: CSARDQGHPRSYNEQFF.

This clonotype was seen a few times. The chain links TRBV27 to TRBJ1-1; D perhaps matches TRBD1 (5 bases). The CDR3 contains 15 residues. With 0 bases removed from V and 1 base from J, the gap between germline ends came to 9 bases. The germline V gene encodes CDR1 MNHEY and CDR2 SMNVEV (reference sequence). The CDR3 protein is CASSLSFDRNTEAFF. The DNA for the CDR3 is TGTGCCAGCAGTTTATCCTTTGACAGGAACACTGAAGCTTTCTTT.

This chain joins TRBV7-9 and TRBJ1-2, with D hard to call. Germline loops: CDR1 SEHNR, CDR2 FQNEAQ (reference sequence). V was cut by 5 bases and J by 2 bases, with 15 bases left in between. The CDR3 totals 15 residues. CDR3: CASSSEKGLNYGYTF. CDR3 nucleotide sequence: TGTGCCAGCAGCAGTGAGAAAGGGCTCAACTATGGCTACACCTTC. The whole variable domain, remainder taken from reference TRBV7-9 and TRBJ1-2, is DTGVSQNPRHKITKRGQNVTFRCDPISEHNRLYWYRQTLGQGPEFLTYFQNEAQLEKSRLLSDRFSAERPKGSFSTLEIQRTEQGDSAMYLCASSSEKGLNYGYTFGSGTRLTVV.

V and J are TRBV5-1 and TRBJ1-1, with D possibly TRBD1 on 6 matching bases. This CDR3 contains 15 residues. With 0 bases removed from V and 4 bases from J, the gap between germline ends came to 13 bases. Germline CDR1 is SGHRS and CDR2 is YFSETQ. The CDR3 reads CASSLEGGRGTEAFF. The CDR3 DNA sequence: TGCGCCAGCAGCTTGGAGGGCGGCAGGGGCACTGAAGCTTTCTTT.

The CDR3 DNA follows: TGTGCCAGCAGTCCAACGACAGGGTACTACGAGCAGTACGTC. Its protein product is CASSPTTGYYEQYV. V and J are TRBV27 and TRBJ2-7, with 7 bases aligning to TRBD1. The CDR3 has 14 residues. Germline V gene sequence: CDR1 MNHEY, CDR2 SMNVEV (reference sequence). V dropped 5 bases and J dropped 3; count of bases not matched to a gene: 7.

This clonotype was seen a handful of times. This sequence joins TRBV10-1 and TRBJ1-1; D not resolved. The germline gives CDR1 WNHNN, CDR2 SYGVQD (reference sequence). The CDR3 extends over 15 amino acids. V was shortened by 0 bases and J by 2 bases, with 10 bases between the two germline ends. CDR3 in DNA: TGCGCCAGCAGTGAGTCTCGGAAGGGAAACACTGAAGCTTTCTTT. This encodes CASSESRKGNTEAFF.

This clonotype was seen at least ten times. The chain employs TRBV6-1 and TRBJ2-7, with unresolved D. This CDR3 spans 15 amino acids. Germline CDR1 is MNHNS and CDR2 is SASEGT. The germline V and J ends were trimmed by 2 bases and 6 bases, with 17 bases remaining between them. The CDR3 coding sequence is TGTGCCAGCAGTGAAAACTCCTTGGTGATGTCCGAGCAGTACTTC. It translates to CASSENSLVMSEQYF.

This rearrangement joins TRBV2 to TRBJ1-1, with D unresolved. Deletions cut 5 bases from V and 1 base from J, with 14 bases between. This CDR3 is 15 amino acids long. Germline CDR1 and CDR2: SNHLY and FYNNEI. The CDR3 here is CASSPRWRENTEAFF. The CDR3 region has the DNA TGTGCCAGCAGTCCCCGTTGGAGAGAGAACACTGAAGCTTTCTTT.

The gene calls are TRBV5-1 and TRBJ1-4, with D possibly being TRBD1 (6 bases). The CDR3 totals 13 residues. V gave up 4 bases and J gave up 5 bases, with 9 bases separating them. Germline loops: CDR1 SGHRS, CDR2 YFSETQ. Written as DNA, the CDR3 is TGCGCCAGCAGCAACGACAGGAATGAAAAACTGTTTTTT. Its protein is CASSNDRNEKLFF.

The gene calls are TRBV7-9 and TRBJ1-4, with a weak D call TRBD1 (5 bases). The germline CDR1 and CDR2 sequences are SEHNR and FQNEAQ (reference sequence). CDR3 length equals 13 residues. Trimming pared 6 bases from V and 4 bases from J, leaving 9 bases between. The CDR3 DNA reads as TGTGCCAGCAGGGCAGGGCGTAATGAAAAACTGTTTTTT. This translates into CASRAGRNEKLFF.

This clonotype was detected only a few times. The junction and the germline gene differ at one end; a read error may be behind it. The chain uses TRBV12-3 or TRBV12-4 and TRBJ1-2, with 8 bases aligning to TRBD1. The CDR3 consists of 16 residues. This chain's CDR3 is CASSLAMTGDVYGYTF. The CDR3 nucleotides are TGTGCCAGCAGCTTAGCGATGACAGGGGACGTCTATGGCTACACCTTC.

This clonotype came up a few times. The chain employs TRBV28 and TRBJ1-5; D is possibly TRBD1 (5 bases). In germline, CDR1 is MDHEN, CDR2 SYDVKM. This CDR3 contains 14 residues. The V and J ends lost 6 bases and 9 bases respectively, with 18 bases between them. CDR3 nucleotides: TGTGCCAGCAGCCCCGGGGCTGACCGGGGGCCCCAGCATTTT. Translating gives CASSPGADRGPQHF.

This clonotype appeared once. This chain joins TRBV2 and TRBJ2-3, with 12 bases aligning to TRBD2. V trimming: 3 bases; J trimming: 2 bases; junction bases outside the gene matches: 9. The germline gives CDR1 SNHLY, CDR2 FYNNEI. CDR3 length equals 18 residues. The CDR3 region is CASSEASGGGTYTDTQYF. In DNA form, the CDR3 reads TGTGCCAGCAGTGAGGCTAGCGGGGGGGGGACCTACACAGATACGCAGTATTTT. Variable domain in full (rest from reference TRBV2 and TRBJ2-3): EPEVTQTPSHQVTQMGQEVILRCVPISNHLYFYWYRQILGQKVEFLVSFYNNEISEKSEIFDDQFSVERPDGSNFTLKIRSTKLEDSAMYFCASSEASGGGTYTDTQYFGPGTRLTVL.

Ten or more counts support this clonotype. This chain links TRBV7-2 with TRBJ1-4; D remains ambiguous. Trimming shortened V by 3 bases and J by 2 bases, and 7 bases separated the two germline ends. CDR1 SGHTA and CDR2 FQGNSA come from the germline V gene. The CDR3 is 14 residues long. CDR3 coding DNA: TGTGCCAGCAGCTTTCTAGGGACTAATGAAAAACTGTTTTTT. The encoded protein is CASSFLGTNEKLFF.